This TCR beta chain was captured by sequencing in a study of T cell responses to AZD1222 COVID-19 vaccine (TCRdb year 2021). Some background on the complete study: TCR sequencing covered roughly 230 trial participants: 200 to 220 given two doses of AZD1222 and around 26 given two doses of MenACWY control vaccine. Trial participants were enrolled by age into subgroups of 18-55, 56-69 and 70-plus years, and around 150, 28 and 57 TCR-sequenced participants, respectively, were included in these subgroups. Findings and caveats that apply to the study as a whole: After two AZD1222 doses, spike-specific TCR breadth and depth were significantly higher than at day 0 and than in MenACWY recipients. Conclusions about previously exposed vaccinees are limited, since just 5 to 7 AZD1222 recipients were seropositive for SARS-CoV-2 at baseline. The vaccine-associated CD4 TCRs covered the entire spike protein, and the dominant responses fell in regions 160-218 and 743-854. In the small 56-69-year group, the increase in depth fell short of significance, most likely because of low power. Participants were mostly white British, with more females than males. The authors suggested clonal diversity may have been underestimated. No day 14 peak-response samples were available, so repertoires were characterized only after the peak T cell response. Epitopes outside the regions mutated in the B.1.351 and B.1.1.7 variants were reportedly recognized by nearly half of the unique spike-specific TCRs.

The CDR3 regions of human TCRbeta chains were subjected to immunosequencing. The published analysis was carried out like this. Repertoire TCRs were checked for matches against a reference library of SARS-CoV-2-specific TCRs that had been generated using the MIRA antigen-specificity platform. Breadth was defined as the fraction of unique TCRs that were SARS-CoV-2-associated. Depth was defined as the fraction of total T cells that were SARS-CoV-2-associated. Using the MIRA data, every spike-specific TCR was mapped to the spike region that the TCR reacted to and assigned to either a CD4 or a CD8 class. Log10-transformed breadth and depth values were compared by one-way ANOVA with Sidak's multiple comparisons tests. The source is immuneACCESS, and TCRdb retained only in-frame sequences with V and J called. Part of the clones is not carried over; for the studies checked, unresolved V genes explain less than half of this, and the remainder is unexplained. That table furnishes V, J and clone size, whereas the DNA furnished D and trimming. The sample yields fewer than 110,000 clones; 70% to 90% were counted once. Around 4.7% of the sample belongs to the ten largest clones.

Sample time point, as interpreted from the label and publication: about 28 days (+/-7) after the second vaccine dose. AZD1222 recipients whose second dose came at about 4 weeks and those whose second dose came at about 12 weeks were combined into one group, since spike-specific TCR depth and breadth did not differ between the two schedules. Samples from vaccinated people were obtained from the UK trials COV001 and COV002, which included a single-blind randomized controlled phase 2/3 trial of AZD1222 (ChAdOx1 nCoV-19) in healthy adults. Trial participant PBMC samples were collected at day 0 and day 28 after the second dose for TCRbeta chain sequencing. About this clone itself: The clone's antigen remains unknown. Base qualities were left out, and no much larger clone turns up one base away.

The CDR3 holds 13 amino acids from the cysteine to the phenylalanine. Only the CDR3 portion is preserved as DNA: 39 bases, with reading frame beginning at the first base. The germline V gene gives CDR1 as WSHSY and CDR2 as SAAADI. The junction shows trimming of 3 bases on V and 7 bases on J, plus 10 bases between the germline ends. The sequencing here drew on peripheral blood, taken 28 days after the second AZD1222 dose. The clonotype was recovered from an adult who received the AZD1222 COVID-19 vaccine. The chain uses TRBV10-2 and TRBJ1-5; the D gene cannot be resolved reliably. The CDR3 protein is CASSDWGDQPQHF. The DNA sequence is TGCGCCAGCAGTGACTGGGGAGACCAGCCCCAGCATTTT.